This T cell receptor beta chain comes out of a study of blood T cell repertoires in COVID-19. Study at large: Samples of COVID-19 (acute and convalescent) were obtained from the United States, Italy and Spain. PBMCs, B-cell-depleted T cells, or T cells were the source of the cDNA or gDNA that made up the material.

The germline V gene encodes CDR1 SGHRS and CDR2 YFSETQ. The V segment lost 4 bases and the J segment 2 bases; nucleotides outside the gene matches: 2. This CDR3 is built from 13 residues. Authors' analysis steps: Reference gene primer amplification gave estimated nucleated cell counts. Sequenced by immunoSEQ multiplex PCR; TCRdb stores in-frame clones only, minus some. Clonal size and the V and J genes are those of that table, whereas D and trimming came from the DNA. The sample includes about 290,000 clones, under 90% of them seen just once. The TCR originated in a woman in her 40s who had recovered from COVID-19. The sample taken for sequencing was peripheral blood. J is TRBJ2-5 and V is TRBV5-1; 7 bases map to TRBD1. CDR3 in DNA: TGCGCCAGCAGCCGGGGACAGCAAGAGACCCAGTACTTC. It translates to CASSRGQQETQYF.